The 12 T cell receptor beta chains below were found in one sample sequenced in a study of T cell changes during pregnancy in multiple sclerosis. Sequencing used immunoSEQ multiplex PCR; TCRdb keeps in-frame clones, though not all of them. The table includes tens of thousands of clones, 85% to 95% detected once. Source: peripheral blood, taken before pregnancy. These receptor sequences come from a female donor with multiple sclerosis, enrolled in a pregnancy study.

The CDR3 region has the DNA TGTGCCAGCAGCGTAGCTCCGGGACTAGCGTACGAGCAGTACTTC. Protein product: CASSVAPGLAYEQYF. The chain is built from TRBV9 and TRBJ2-7, with 10 bases that match TRBD2. Germline assignment: CDR1 SGDLS and CDR2 YYNGEE. The CDR3 has 15 residues. Trimming removed 0 bases from V and 4 bases from J; junction bases left unmatched: 4. The full variable domain, with the rest looked up from reference TRBV9 and TRBJ2-7, is DSGVTQTPKHLITATGQRVTLRCSPRSGDLSVYWYQQSLDQGLQFLIQYYNGEERAKGNILERFSAQQFPDLHSELNLSSLELGDSALYFCASSVAPGLAYEQYFGPGTRLTVT.

The chain combines TRBV4-1 with TRBJ2-2; a weak D match, TRBD1 (6 bases). V shed 0 bases and J shed 1 base, with 12 bases lying between them. The germline V gene has CDR1 MGHRA and CDR2 YSYEKL. The CDR3 consists of 17 residues. The CDR3 bases are TGCGCCAGCAGCCAAGATGCACCAGGGGTGAACACCGGGGAGCTGTTTTTT. Its protein is CASSQDAPGVNTGELFF.

The chain joins TRBV21-1 to TRBJ1-2. TRBV21-1 is a listed pseudogene. CDR3 size: 13 residues. The CDR3 sequence: CASSRTGDYGYTF. Here the CDR3 DNA reads TGTGCCAGCAGCAGGACGGGGGACTATGGCTACACCTTC.

This rearrangement joins TRBV5-1 to TRBJ2-2; TRBD1 matches 7 bases. Per germline, CDR1 SGHRS and CDR2 YFSETQ. Trimming at V came to 4 bases and at J to 6 bases, leaving 12 bases not matched to a gene. The CDR3 consists of 16 residues. The DNA for the CDR3 is TGCGCCAGCAGCCGCCCTAGACAGGGTCCAGCCGGGGAGCTGTTTTTT. Its translation is CASSRPRQGPAGELFF.

This clone showed up just a few times. V is TRBV7-2 and J is TRBJ2-2; the D gene is possibly TRBD1 (7 bases). The CDR3 is 15 residues long. In germline, CDR1 is SGHTA, CDR2 FQGNSA. Trimming removed 11 bases at V and 1 base at J, with 17 bases between. Here the CDR3 reads CACRRDSGNTGELFF. In DNA form, the CDR3 reads TGTGCCTGCCGGAGGGACAGTGGGAACACCGGGGAGCTGTTTTTT.

Details on this clone: The same CDR3 is also encoded by other DNA sequences in this sample. V gene TRBV5-4 combines with J gene TRBJ2-7; 7 bases match TRBD1. CDR1 and CDR2 from the germline V gene are SGHNT and YYREEE (reference sequence). Trimming took 0 bases from V and 0 from J; bases not matched to a gene: 3. This CDR3 comprises 15 residues. The chain's CDR3 is CASSLGAGGSYEQYF. The CDR3 DNA sequence: TGTGCCAGCAGCTTGGGGGCAGGGGGCTCCTACGAGCAGTACTTC.

The rearrangement joins TRBV6-5 to TRBJ2-1, with 13 bases that match TRBD2. The germline CDR1 and CDR2 sequences are MNHEY and SVGAGI. V trimming: 2 bases; J trimming: 9 bases; junction bases outside the gene matches: 4. The CDR3 spans 15 residues. The DNA of the CDR3 is TGTGCCAGCAGTTACGGGACTAGCGGGACGGTTGAGCAGTTCTTC. It is translated as CASSYGTSGTVEQFF.

The V call is TRBV5-1, the J call TRBJ1-1; a possible D gene is TRBD1 (6 bases). This CDR3 is 16 amino acids long. CDR1 is SGHRS, CDR2 YFSETQ, per germline. V lost 3 bases to trimming and J lost 3 bases, with 18 bases between them. CDR3 bases: TGCGCCAGCAGCTCTGACCCTATAAACAGGGACACTGAAGCTTTCTTT. Its translation is CASSSDPINRDTEAFF. Complete variable domain (other parts from reference TRBV5-1 and TRBJ1-1): KAGVTQTPRYLIKTRGQQVTLSCSPISGHRSVSWYQQTPGQGLQFLFEYFSETQRNKGNFPGRFSGRQFSNSRSEMNVSTLELGDSALYLCASSSDPINRDTEAFFGQGTRLTVV.

The chain carries TRBV10-3 and TRBJ2-1, with D possibly matching TRBD2 (6 bases). The CDR3 sequence is 12 residues long. Germline values: CDR1 ENHRY, CDR2 SYGVKD. The V end was cut by 9 bases, the J end by 0 bases, with 6 bases between. Here the CDR3 reads CAMRDSYNEQFF. The CDR3 DNA sequence: TGTGCCATGCGGGACTCCTACAATGAGCAGTTCTTC.

This sequence joins TRBV29-1 and TRBJ1-1; a possible D gene is TRBD1 (5 bases). The length of the CDR3 is 14 residues. With 7 bases removed from V and 1 base from J, the gap between germline ends came to 16 bases. Germline CDR1 SQVTM, CDR2 ANQGSEA. The CDR3 loop is CSAGYSDRNTEAFF. CDR3 nucleotide sequence: TGCAGCGCTGGGTATTCCGACAGGAACACTGAAGCTTTCTTT.

As DNA, the CDR3 is TGTGCCAGCAGTTTATGGGCTAGCGGGGCGTACGAGCAGTACTTC. It specifies CASSLWASGAYEQYF. This rearrangement joins TRBV28 to TRBJ2-7, with 9 bases matching TRBD2. This CDR3 is built from 15 residues. The germline V gene has CDR1 MDHEN and CDR2 SYDVKM. With V trimmed by 0 bases and J by 4 bases, 4 bases remained unmatched. The complete variable domain, with remaining parts taken from reference TRBV28 and TRBJ2-7, reads DVKVTQSSRYLVKRTGEKVFLECVQDMDHENMFWYRQDPGLGLRLIYFSYDVKMKEKGDIPEGYSVSREKKERFSLILESASTNQTSMYLCASSLWASGAYEQYFGPGTRLTVT.

This rearrangement joins TRBV28 to TRBJ2-1, with 8 bases that match TRBD2. Germline CDR1 reads MDHEN; CDR2 reads SYDVKM. This CDR3 comprises 16 residues. The ends lost 7 bases at V and 7 bases at J; junction bases unmatched: 15. The CDR3 DNA follows: TGTGCCAGCAACCTACATATAGCGGGATTGGAGAATGAGCAGTTCTTC. It yields the protein CASNLHIAGLENEQFF.